Below are 2 T cell receptor beta chains sequenced from a single sample in a study of blood T cell repertoires in COVID-19. This table comes from immunoSEQ multiplex PCR, and its TCRdb copy is limited to in-frame clones, with some not included. The sample shows about 210,000 clones, roughly four fifths of them seen only once. Sample: peripheral blood. These receptors all come from a woman in her forties with active or convalescent COVID-19.

This chain connects TRBV5-6 to TRBJ2-6; 7 nucleotides agree with TRBD1. Germline V gene lookup returns CDR1 SGHDT and CDR2 YYEEEE. V was clipped by 1 base and J by 2 bases; unmatched bases: 3. The CDR3 is 16 residues long. The chain's CDR3 is CASSLLGGAGANVLTF. The CDR3 DNA sequence: TGTGCCAGCAGCTTGTTAGGGGGCGCTGGGGCCAACGTCCTGACTTTC.

The chain combines TRBV6-5 with TRBJ2-5; D is possibly TRBD2 (6 bases). Per germline, CDR1 MNHEY and CDR2 SVGAGI. The CDR3 length is 16 residues. Between the trimmed V and J ends, which lost 0 bases and 1 base, there was a span of 12 bases. CDR3 sequence reads: CASSYSYQAGQETQYF. The CDR3 DNA is TGTGCCAGCAGTTACTCGTATCAAGCGGGCCAAGAGACCCAGTACTTC.